This TCR beta chain was sequenced for a study of a mutant IDH1 vaccine in newly diagnosed glioma. Study context: Previous treatment comprised radiotherapy, temozolomide, or both, mostly both. Visit timing is recorded as week 35 for V12 and week 47 for V13.

Time point described: week 47, end of study. The investigators gave 300 ug of mutant IDH1 20-mer peptide in each vaccine dose, together with topical imiquimod. The donors had new WHO grade 3 or 4 astrocytomas; these were IDH1-mutant and ATRX-lost. The repertoire was sequenced with immunoSEQ multiplex PCR; TCRdb's copy has only in-frame clones and lacks some. This repertoire shows some 34,000 clones, 80% to 95% found once; its top ten account for 4.5% to 5.5%. V shed 2 bases and J shed 3 bases, with 9 bases lying between them. This CDR3 is built from 13 residues. CDR1 SGHRS and CDR2 YFSETQ come from the germline V gene. Of note for this clone: The antigen is not known.

The receptor comes from a middle-aged woman with glioma. The starting material was PBMCs, obtained from a glioma patient whose treatment included an IDH1 peptide vaccine. This chain joins TRBV5-1 and TRBJ2-7; maybe TRBD2 (5 bases). The CDR3 spells CASSLGRDYEQYF. CDR3 bases: TGCGCCAGCAGCTTAGGCCGGGACTACGAGCAGTACTTC.